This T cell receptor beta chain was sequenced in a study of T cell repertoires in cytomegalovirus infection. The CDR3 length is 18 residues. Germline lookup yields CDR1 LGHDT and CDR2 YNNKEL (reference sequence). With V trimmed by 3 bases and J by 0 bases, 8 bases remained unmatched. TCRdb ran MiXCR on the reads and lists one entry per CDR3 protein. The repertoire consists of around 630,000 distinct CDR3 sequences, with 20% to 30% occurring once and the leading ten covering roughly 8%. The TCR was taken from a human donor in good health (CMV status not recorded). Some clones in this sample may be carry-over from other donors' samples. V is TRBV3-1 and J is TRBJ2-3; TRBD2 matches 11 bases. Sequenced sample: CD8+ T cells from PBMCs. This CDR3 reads CASSQGLAVRISTDTQYF. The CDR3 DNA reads TGTGCCAGCAGCCAGGGACTAGCGGTCCGCATTAGCACAGATACGCAGTATTTT.